The rows below give T cell receptor beta chains drawn from one sample of a study of blood T cell repertoires in COVID-19. Libraries were prepared by immunoSEQ multiplex PCR; TCRdb keeps only in-frame clonotypes and omits some of them. The data contain tens of thousands of clones, under 85% of them singletons. The sequenced material came from peripheral blood. These receptors all come from a woman older than 75 with active or convalescent COVID-19. Both conserved end residues are part of each CDR3. A D gene is named only where the DNA matches it firmly. Clone size is shown for a subset of rows, as once, few, many or a class of expanded clone.

j_gene: TRBJ1-3; abundance: NA; d_gene: TRBD1; v_gene: TRBV7-9; CDR3aa: CASSSTGGGNTIYF; CDR3nt: TGTGCCAGCAGCTCGACAGGGGGCGGAAACACCATATATTTT
j_gene: TRBJ1-1; abundance: NA; d_gene: TRBD1; v_gene: TRBV5-4; CDR3aa: CASSPWDSQNTEAFF; CDR3nt: TGTGCCAGCAGCCCATGGGACAGCCAGAACACTGAAGCTTTCTTT
j_gene: TRBJ2-3; abundance: NA; d_gene: TRBD2; v_gene: TRBV5-6; CDR3aa: CASSLDAGGTDTQYF; CDR3nt: TGTGCCAGCAGCTTGGACGCGGGGGGAACAGATACGCAGTATTTT
j_gene: TRBJ1-2; abundance: NA; d_gene: TRBD1; v_gene: TRBV19; CDR3aa: CASSTTGIADGYTF; CDR3nt: TGTGCCAGTAGCACGACAGGGATCGCGGATGGCTACACCTTC
j_gene: TRBJ2-5; abundance: few; d_gene: TRBD2; v_gene: TRBV29-1; CDR3aa: CSGTSPYQETQYF; CDR3nt: TGCAGCGGGACTAGTCCCTACCAAGAGACCCAGTACTTC
j_gene: TRBJ2-7; abundance: NA; d_gene: NA; v_gene: TRBV30; CDR3aa: CAWQDNPYEQYF; CDR3nt: TGTGCCTGGCAGGACAATCCCTACGAGCAGTACTTC
j_gene: TRBJ2-7; abundance: once; d_gene: TRBD1; v_gene: TRBV5-5; CDR3aa: CASSWGTGGYEQYF; CDR3nt: TGTGCCAGCAGCTGGGGGACAGGGGGTTACGAGCAGTACTTC
j_gene: TRBJ1-1; abundance: NA; d_gene: NA; v_gene: TRBV14; CDR3aa: CASSQPNTEAFF; CDR3nt: TGTGCCAGCAGCCAACCTAACACTGAAGCTTTCTTT
j_gene: TRBJ2-7; abundance: NA; d_gene: TRBD1; v_gene: TRBV11-2; CDR3aa: CASSLDLGQGFSFYEQYF; CDR3nt: TGTGCCAGCAGCTTAGATCTGGGACAGGGGTTTTCGTTTTACGAGCAGTACTTC
j_gene: TRBJ2-5; abundance: NA; d_gene: TRBD2; v_gene: TRBV4-1; CDR3aa: CASSQGYLAGEETQYF; CDR3nt: TGCGCCAGCAGCCAAGGGTACCTAGCGGGGGAAGAGACCCAGTACTTC
j_gene: TRBJ1-1; abundance: once; d_gene: TRBD1; v_gene: TRBV19; CDR3aa: CASSWSGGMNTEAFF; CDR3nt: TGTGCCAGTAGTTGGTCAGGGGGCATGAACACTGAAGCTTTCTTT
j_gene: TRBJ2-7; abundance: few; d_gene: TRBD1; v_gene: TRBV29-1; CDR3aa: CSVQGAAYEQYF; CDR3nt: TGCAGCGTGCAGGGGGCCGCCTACGAGCAGTACTTC
j_gene: TRBJ1-2; abundance: NA; d_gene: NA; v_gene: TRBV10-3; CDR3aa: CAISGDIGAYGYTF; CDR3nt: TGTGCCATCAGTGGTGACATTGGGGCCTATGGCTACACCTTC
j_gene: TRBJ1-3; abundance: NA; d_gene: NA; v_gene: TRBV6-1; CDR3aa: CASSESSGNTIYF; CDR3nt: TGTGCCAGCAGTGAGAGCTCTGGAAACACCATATATTTT
j_gene: TRBJ2-3; abundance: few; d_gene: NA; v_gene: TRBV27; CDR3aa: CASSSTFAYTDTQYF; CDR3nt: TGTGCCAGCAGCTCTACGTTTGCTTACACAGATACGCAGTATTTT
j_gene: TRBJ1-1; abundance: NA; d_gene: TRBD1; v_gene: TRBV7-9; CDR3aa: CASSTGVSLSNTEAFF; CDR3nt: TGTGCCAGCAGCACAGGGGTCTCTTTATCGAACACTGAAGCTTTCTTT
j_gene: TRBJ1-6; abundance: NA; d_gene: NA; v_gene: TRBV5-1; CDR3aa: CASSPRPDRGNSPLHF; CDR3nt: TGCGCCAGCAGCCCCCGCCCCGACCGAGGGAATTCACCCCTCCACTTT
j_gene: TRBJ1-1; abundance: NA; d_gene: NA; v_gene: TRBV19; CDR3aa: CASTRGNMNTEAFF; CDR3nt: TGTGCCAGTACCCGCGGTAACATGAACACTGAAGCTTTCTTT
j_gene: TRBJ2-1; abundance: NA; d_gene: NA; v_gene: TRBV5-1; CDR3aa: CASSLEVGGYNEQFF; CDR3nt: TGCGCCAGCAGCTTGGAGGTAGGGGGCTACAATGAGCAGTTCTTC
j_gene: TRBJ2-3; abundance: NA; d_gene: TRBD2; v_gene: TRBV5-6; CDR3aa: CASSLATSGGLGTDTQYF; CDR3nt: TGTGCCAGCAGCTTGGCCACTAGCGGGGGTTTGGGCACAGATACGCAGTATTTT
j_gene: TRBJ1-1; abundance: few; d_gene: TRBD1; v_gene: TRBV5-6; CDR3aa: CASSGDRGFTEAFF; CDR3nt: TGTGCCAGCAGCGGCGACAGGGGGTTCACTGAAGCTTTCTTT
j_gene: TRBJ1-1; abundance: NA; d_gene: NA; v_gene: TRBV5-1; CDR3aa: CASSLLGGTNTEAFF; CDR3nt: TGCGCCAGCAGCCTCCTAGGGGGTACGAACACTGAAGCTTTCTTT
j_gene: TRBJ1-3; abundance: few; d_gene: TRBD1; v_gene: TRBV5-6; CDR3aa: CASSWMDRGRGDTIYF; CDR3nt: TGTGCCAGCAGCTGGATGGACAGGGGGCGCGGGGACACCATATATTTT
j_gene: TRBJ1-4; abundance: NA; d_gene: TRBD1; v_gene: TRBV12-5; CDR3aa: CASGSDRGDEKLFF; CDR3nt: TGTGCTAGTGGGTCCGACAGGGGAGACGAAAAACTGTTTTTT
j_gene: TRBJ2-3; abundance: NA; d_gene: TRBD1; v_gene: TRBV4-1; CDR3aa: CASSQSTGVRTDTQYF; CDR3nt: TGCGCCAGCAGCCAGTCGACAGGGGTTAGGACAGATACGCAGTATTTT
j_gene: TRBJ2-3; abundance: NA; d_gene: TRBD1; v_gene: TRBV5-6; CDR3aa: CASSFSLSIRDRGVDTQYF; CDR3nt: TGTGCCAGCAGCTTCTCACTTTCTATCCGGGACAGGGGAGTTGATACGCAGTATTTT
j_gene: TRBJ2-5; abundance: NA; d_gene: TRBD1; v_gene: TRBV10-3; CDR3aa: CAISTGTGRETQYF; CDR3nt: TGTGCCATCAGTACCGGGACAGGGAGAGAGACCCAGTACTTC
j_gene: TRBJ2-2; abundance: NA; d_gene: TRBD1; v_gene: TRBV6-5; CDR3aa: CASKITGTGVGELFF; CDR3nt: TGTGCCAGCAAAATCACCGGGACAGGGGTCGGGGAGCTGTTTTTT
j_gene: TRBJ2-3; abundance: NA; d_gene: NA; v_gene: TRBV9; CDR3aa: CASSVVTGEWSTDTQYF; CDR3nt: TGTGCCAGCAGCGTAGTAACGGGGGAGTGGAGCACAGATACGCAGTATTTT
j_gene: TRBJ2-3; abundance: NA; d_gene: TRBD1; v_gene: TRBV5-4; CDR3aa: CASSFDRGLTDTQYF; CDR3nt: TGTGCCAGCAGCTTTGACAGGGGGCTTACAGATACGCAGTATTTT
j_gene: TRBJ1-4; abundance: NA; d_gene: TRBD1; v_gene: TRBV5-1; CDR3aa: CASSTNRGEGEKLFF; CDR3nt: TGCGCCAGCAGCACAAACAGGGGAGAGGGTGAAAAACTGTTTTTT
j_gene: TRBJ2-5; abundance: NA; d_gene: TRBD2; v_gene: TRBV3-1/TRBV3-2; CDR3aa: CASSQDLGGGQETQYF; CDR3nt: TGTGCCAGCAGCCAAGATCTTGGCGGGGGGCAAGAGACCCAGTACTTC
j_gene: TRBJ1-3; abundance: NA; d_gene: NA; v_gene: TRBV2; CDR3aa: CASRDRYSGNTIYF; CDR3nt: TGTGCCAGCAGAGACAGGTACTCTGGAAACACCATATATTTT
j_gene: TRBJ2-5; abundance: NA; d_gene: TRBD2; v_gene: TRBV11-2; CDR3aa: CASSSAPLGLAGGRETQYF; CDR3nt: TGTGCCAGCAGCTCCGCGCCACTAGGACTAGCGGGGGGGCGTGAGACCCAGTACTTC
j_gene: TRBJ2-1; abundance: NA; d_gene: TRBD2; v_gene: TRBV5-1; CDR3aa: CASSFASGGHSYNEQFF; CDR3nt: TGCGCCAGCAGCTTCGCTAGCGGGGGCCATTCCTACAATGAGCAGTTCTTC
j_gene: TRBJ2-2; abundance: NA; d_gene: TRBD1; v_gene: TRBV19; CDR3aa: CARFYLTGETGELFF; CDR3nt: TGTGCCAGATTCTATTTGACAGGGGAAACCGGGGAGCTGTTTTTT